Shown below are 17 T cell receptor beta chains from a single sample sequenced in a study of T cells in Graves' hyperthyroidism and ophthalmopathy. Using RNA transcripts as the source, TCR beta CDR3 regions were amplified. First-round RT-PCR targeting the TCR CDR3 was performed with the HTBI primer set. MiXCR, run by TCRdb on the multiplex PCR reads, gives a single entry per CDR3 protein. The data show roughly 720,000 distinct CDR3 sequences, approximately 15% seen once. The sample consisted of blood. The receptors stem from a man in his fifties or sixties with Graves' hyperthyroidism.

This clonotype was detected once. The V call is TRBV28, the J call TRBJ2-1; 11 positions agree with TRBD1. The CDR3 extends over 16 amino acids. Germline values: CDR1 MDHEN, CDR2 SYDVKM. J was trimmed by 7 bases and V by 8 bases; bases with no gene match: 13. The CDR3 reads CASSPKGTGGMNEQFF. The DNA for the CDR3 is TGTGCCAGCTCACCGAAGGGGACAGGGGGAATGAATGAGCAGTTCTTC.

Comment on this clonotype: A read error may be the cause here, since a much bigger clone is one base away. The V gene is TRBV18, the J gene TRBJ2-3; D gene ambiguous. CDR3 length: 15 residues. Looked up from germline, CDR1 is KGHSH and CDR2 is LQKENI. The CDR3 coding sequence is TGTGCCGGCTCACCACCGTGGCCTGGCACAGATACGCAGTATTTT. Amino acids: CAGSPPWPGTDTQYF.

The J gene is TRBJ2-4, the V gene TRBV7-8; 7 bases are shared with TRBD2. With 0 bases clipped from V and 7 bases from J, the junction kept 15 bases outside the gene matches. Germline loops: CDR1 SGHVS, CDR2 FQNEAQ. CDR3 length equals 18 residues. The CDR3 reads CASSLAKGFGGRGNIQYF. The CDR3 region has the DNA TGTGCCAGCAGCTTAGCGAAGGGATTTGGAGGGAGGGGCAACATTCAGTACTTC.

This clonotype was seen many times. The chain is built from TRBV30 and TRBJ2-5, with 7 nucleotides matching TRBD1. Germline CDR1 is GTSNPN and CDR2 is SVGIG (reference sequence). This CDR3 spans 13 amino acids. The V gene end was trimmed by 4 bases and the J gene end by 1 base; junction bases not matched to a gene: 3. The CDR3 bases are TGTGCCTGGACAAGGGACAGCCAAGAGACCCAGTACTTC. Translation gives CAWTRDSQETQYF.

This clonotype was observed at least ten times. This chain joins TRBV7-2 and TRBJ2-2; tentatively, D is TRBD2 (6 bases). Trimming stripped 1 base from V and 1 base from J, with 10 bases between. CDR1 and CDR2 from the germline V gene are SGHTA and FQGNSA. The CDR3 spans 16 residues. The CDR3 loop is CASSLVRGWNTGELFF. In nucleotides, the CDR3 is TGTGCCAGCAGCTTAGTACGGGGGTGGAACACCGGGGAGCTGTTTTTT. The full variable domain, rest sourced from reference TRBV7-2 and TRBJ2-2, is GAGVSQSPSNKVTEKGKDVELRCDPISGHTALYWYRQSLGQGLEFLIYFQGNSAPDKSGLPSDRFSAERTGGSVSTLTIQRTQQEDSAVYLCASSLVRGWNTGELFFGEGSRLTVL.

This clonotype was detected ten times or more. The chain combines TRBV6-5 with TRBJ1-1, with D perhaps matching TRBD1 (6 bases). V shed 2 bases and J shed 2 bases, with 12 bases lying between them. Germline values: CDR1 MNHEY, CDR2 SVGAGI. The CDR3 has 15 residues. CDR3 sequence reads: CASSYSGGPNTEAFF. In DNA, the CDR3 is TGTGCCAGCAGTTACAGTGGGGGGCCTAACACTGAAGCTTTCTTT.

This clonotype was counted at least ten times. The genes are TRBV7-2 and TRBJ1-6; D possibly corresponds to TRBD1 (6 bases). The CDR3 runs to 14 residues. Trimming pared 5 bases from V and 10 bases from J, leaving 15 bases between. Germline V lookup: CDR1 SGHTA, CDR2 FQGNSA. The DNA of the CDR3 is TGTGCCAGCAGCACAGGGACTCCAGGGTCACCCCTCCACTTT. The encoded protein is CASSTGTPGSPLHF.

This clonotype has more than one count but fewer than ten. The chain recombines TRBV27 with TRBJ2-2, with 8 bases lining up with TRBD1. Looked up from germline, CDR1 is MNHEY and CDR2 is SMNVEV (reference sequence). Trimming took 5 bases from V and 7 from J; bases not matched to a gene: 9. The CDR3 length is 15 residues. CDR3 DNA sequence: TGTGCCAGCAGTCCGCAGGGGGCCGGGAGCGGGGAGCTGTTTTTT. It specifies CASSPQGAGSGELFF.

This clonotype was counted a few times. The chain uses TRBV19 and TRBJ1-1; D uncertain. V was shortened by 3 bases and J by 4 bases, with 15 bases between the two germline ends. The CDR3 consists of 15 residues. From germline, CDR1 is LNHDA and CDR2 SQIVND (reference sequence). CDR3: CASSIYKGSSTEAFF. The CDR3 DNA reads as TGTGCCAGTAGTATCTATAAGGGTTCGAGCACTGAAGCTTTCTTT.

This clonotype was seen at least ten times. At one end the junction does not follow the germline gene, possibly because of a read error. The V gene is TRBV20-1, the J gene TRBJ2-5; tentative D call: TRBD1 (6 bases). This CDR3 is built from 11 residues. CDR1 and CDR2 (germline): DFQATT, SNEGSKA (reference sequence). CDR3 loop: CSARGAEAQYF. As DNA, the CDR3 is TGCAGTGCTAGGGGGGCAGAGGCCCAGTACTTC.

This chain joins TRBV6-5 and TRBJ2-3, with TRBD1 as a possible D gene (6 bases). This CDR3 is built from 19 residues. The germline V gene has CDR1 MNHEY and CDR2 SVGAGI. V gave up 4 bases and J gave up 0 bases, with 23 bases separating them. The CDR3 coding sequence is TGTGCCAGCAGTTCTCGGATAGGGGGTAGAGCCCCTAGCACAGATACGCAGTATTTT. As protein: CASSSRIGGRAPSTDTQYF.

This clonotype occurred a few times. The V gene is TRBV5-8, the J gene TRBJ2-5; 7 bases map to TRBD1. This CDR3 contains 17 residues. Germline CDR1 and CDR2: SGHTS and YDEGEE. V lost 4 bases and J lost 0; bases outside the gene matches: 12. CDR3 coding DNA: TGTGCCAGCAGCCCCTACGAGCTGACAGGGTACCAAGAGACCCAGTACTTC. It yields the protein CASSPYELTGYQETQYF. The whole variable domain, filled in from reference TRBV5-8 and TRBJ2-5, reads EAGVTQSPTHLIKTRGQQATLRCSPISGHTSVYWYQQALGLGLQFLLWYDEGEERNRGNFPPRFSGRQFPNYSSELNVNALELEDSALYLCASSPYELTGYQETQYFGPGTRLLVL.

This clonotype has more than one count but fewer than ten. The rearrangement links TRBV30 to TRBJ1-1; TRBD1 agrees at 7 bases. The CDR3 has 13 amino acids. Germline V CDR1 and CDR2: GTSNPN, SVGIG (reference sequence). Unmatched junction bases numbered 6, after V lost 5 bases and J lost 3 bases. CDR3: CAWDRASDTEAFF. In DNA form, the CDR3 reads TGTGCCTGGGACAGGGCTTCGGACACTGAAGCTTTCTTT.

The V and J genes are TRBV28 and TRBJ2-1, with 12 bases lining up with TRBD2. This CDR3 has 13 residues. J gave up 13 bases and V 6 bases, and 7 bases lay outside the gene matches. Germline V gene lookup returns CDR1 MDHEN and CDR2 SYDVKM. The CDR3 region has the DNA TGTGCCAGCAGCACCTCTAGCGGGAGGGACCAGTTCTTC. Encoded protein: CASSTSSGRDQFF.

This clonotype was seen ten or more times. This chain uses TRBV28 with TRBJ1-6; TRBD1 might be the D (6 bases). The CDR3 has 14 amino acids. V was shortened by 6 bases and J by 9 bases, with 15 bases between the two germline ends. The V gene's germline CDR1 is MDHEN and CDR2 SYDVKM. This chain's CDR3 is CASRTGTFSSPLHF. CDR3 nucleotides: TGTGCCAGCAGGACGGGGACATTTAGTTCACCCCTCCACTTT.

This clonotype was counted ten times or more. The genes are TRBV7-9 and TRBJ2-7; a possible D gene is TRBD2 (6 bases). The length of the CDR3 is 16 residues. From germline, CDR1 is SEHNR and CDR2 FQNEAQ (reference sequence). Trimming took off 5 bases at V and 4 bases at J, with 21 bases between the two ends. The CDR3 sequence is CASSPTWGEKPYEQYF. The CDR3 DNA is TGTGCCAGCAGCCCCACCTGGGGGGAGAAACCTTACGAGCAGTACTTC.

This clonotype occurred many times. The chain carries TRBV28 and TRBJ1-5, with TRBD1 matching 7 bases. This CDR3 spans 15 amino acids. J was trimmed by 4 bases and V by 3 bases; bases with no gene match: 6. From germline, CDR1 is MDHEN and CDR2 SYDVKM. This chain's CDR3 is CASSLYQGGNQPQHF. CDR3 bases: TGTGCCAGCAGTTTGTATCAGGGGGGGAATCAGCCCCAGCATTTT.